This is a list of T cell receptor beta chains from one sample in a study of Ad26.COV2.S vaccination and SARS-CoV-2 variants. TCRdb keeps only in-frame clones here, not all; method: immunoSEQ multiplex PCR. The table lists fewer than 600,000 clones, about 89% of them singletons. The source was peripheral blood, collected in a trial of Ad26.COV2.S vaccine versus placebo. These receptors originate from a person aged 18 to 65 who received the Ad26.COV2.S COVID-19 vaccine or a placebo. Each CDR3 is given with its conserved first and last residue. D genes are given only for firm matches. Some rows mark clone size as missing; the rest say once, few, many or name a class of expanded clone.

abundance | d_gene | j_gene | v_gene | CDR3aa | CDR3nt
once | . | TRBJ1-1 | TRBV6-1 | CASSEGGTNTEAFF | TGTGCCAGCAGTGAAGGGGGGACGAACACTGAAGCTTTCTTT
. | TRBD1 | TRBJ1-4 | TRBV7-9 | CASSRETGPANEKLFF | TGTGCCAGCAGCCGAGAGACAGGGCCAGCGAATGAAAAACTGTTTTTT
. | TRBD1 | TRBJ2-2 | TRBV20-1 | CSATDRGKNTGELFF | TGCAGTGCTACTGACAGGGGTAAAAACACCGGGGAGCTGTTTTTT
once | TRBD1 | TRBJ1-5 | TRBV19 | CASSMGDRGNQPQHF | TGTGCCAGTAGTATGGGGGACAGGGGCAATCAGCCCCAGCATTTT
. | . | TRBJ1-2 | TRBV5-1 | CASSFGGEGYGYTF | TGCGCCAGCAGCTTCGGAGGGGAGGGCTATGGCTACACCTTC
once | . | TRBJ1-2 | TRBV18 | CASSPEQGNYGYTF | TGTGCCAGCTCACCAGAACAGGGAAACTATGGCTACACCTTC
. | . | TRBJ2-7 | TRBV4-1 | CASSRGTTGSYEQYF | TGCGCCAGCAGCCGGGGAACGACCGGGTCCTACGAGCAGTACTTC
. | . | TRBJ1-3 | TRBV6-6 | CASSTGGGNTIYF | TGTGCCAGCAGCACGGGGGGTGGAAACACCATATATTTT
. | . | TRBJ1-6 | TRBV5-4 | CASSLGLAGVGSPLHF | TGTGCCAGCAGCTTGGGCCTTGCGGGGGTGGGATCACCCCTCCACTTT
few | . | TRBJ1-5 | TRBV7-9 | CASSLVRGGDQPQHF | TGTGCCAGCAGCTTAGTGAGGGGCGGGGACCAGCCCCAGCATTTT
. | . | TRBJ2-2 | TRBV6-1 | CASSERSLIGGELFF | TGTGCCAGCAGTGAACGAAGCCTAATTGGCGGGGAGCTGTTTTTT
. | . | TRBJ1-2 | TRBV7-9 | CASSLEMVSKSGYTF | TGTGCCAGCAGCTTAGAAATGGTTTCTAAGTCTGGCTACACCTTC
. | TRBD1 | TRBJ2-2 | TRBV4-1 | CASSLGTGWTGELFF | TGCGCCAGCAGCCTCGGGACAGGTTGGACCGGGGAGCTGTTTTTT
few | TRBD2 | TRBJ2-7 | TRBV7-8 | CASSTRTSGTYEQYF | TGTGCCAGCAGCACCCGGACTAGCGGGACCTACGAGCAGTACTTC
. | . | TRBJ1-1 | TRBV10-3 | CASAGIMNTEAFF | TGTGCCTCCGCGGGGATCATGAACACTGAAGCTTTCTTT
. | TRBD1 | TRBJ1-1 | TRBV5-1 | CASSPLGQGNARNTEAFF | TGCGCCAGCAGCCCCCTCGGACAGGGGAATGCTCGAAACACTGAAGCTTTCTTT
. | . | TRBJ2-1 | TRBV5-1 | CASSLLPGSNEQFF | TGCGCCAGCAGCTTGCTGCCCGGGAGTAATGAGCAGTTCTTC
many | TRBD1 | TRBJ1-1 | TRBV4-1 | CASSQDRQGDTEAFF | TGCGCCAGCAGCCAAGATAGACAGGGCGACACTGAAGCTTTCTTT
. | . | TRBJ1-2 | TRBV6-2/TRBV6-3 | CASSYYRQGKGYTF | TGTGCCAGCAGTTATTATAGGCAGGGGAAAGGCTACACCTTC
. | . | TRBJ2-7 | TRBV2 | CASSGARQEPYEQYF | TGTGCCAGCAGTGGAGCGCGACAGGAGCCCTACGAGCAGTACTTC
once | . | TRBJ1-1 | TRBV11-1 | CASSLEGGFSEAFF | TGTGCCAGCAGCTTAGAAGGCGGTTTTTCTGAAGCTTTCTTT
. | . | TRBJ1-1 | TRBV7-8 | CASSSGARVPNTEAFF | TGTGCCAGCAGCTCGGGGGCCAGGGTCCCGAACACTGAAGCTTTCTTT
. | . | TRBJ1-1 | TRBV7-8 | CASGDNRVNTEAFF | TGTGCCAGCGGCGATAACAGGGTGAACACTGAAGCTTTCTTT
. | . | TRBJ1-5 | TRBV28 | CASRRGAYQPQHF | TGTGCCAGCAGGAGGGGGGCTTATCAGCCCCAGCATTTT
. | . | TRBJ2-1 | TRBV21-1 | CASSRPGTSIGNEQFF | TGTGCCAGCAGCAGGCCCGGGACTAGTATAGGCAATGAGCAGTTCTTC
few | . | TRBJ1-6 | TRBV5-1 | CASRQEVYNSPLHF | TGCGCCAGCAGGCAGGAAGTCTATAATTCACCCCTCCACTTT
. | . | TRBJ2-7 | TRBV12-3/TRBV12-4 | CASSRGYEQYF | TGTGCCAGCAGTCGGGGCTACGAGCAGTACTTC
. | . | TRBJ1-5 | TRBV10-3 | CAISSAGDQPQHF | TGTGCCATCAGTTCCGCAGGGGATCAGCCCCAGCATTTT
. | . | TRBJ1-2 | TRBV9 | CASSVRQLGDGYTF | TGTGCCAGCAGCGTAAGGCAGTTGGGGGATGGCTACACCTTC
. | TRBD1 | TRBJ1-5 | TRBV6-6 | CASSKPTGASYQPQHF | TGTGCCAGCAGTAAACCGACAGGGGCCTCCTATCAGCCCCAGCATTTT
. | . | TRBJ1-6 | TRBV29-1 | CSVGGDSPLHF | TGCAGCGTTGGGGGGGACTCACCCCTCCACTTT
. | TRBD1 | TRBJ1-1 | TRBV2 | CASSGTGSGEAFF | TGTGCCAGCAGTGGGACAGGGTCTGGTGAAGCTTTCTTT
. | TRBD1 | TRBJ2-7 | TRBV18 | CASSPPGWDSSYEQYF | TGTGCCAGCTCACCACCGGGCTGGGACAGCTCCTACGAGCAGTACTTC
. | TRBD1 | TRBJ1-2 | TRBV4-1 | CASSHPTGGNYGYTF | TGCGCCAGCAGCCACCCGACAGGGGGCAACTATGGCTACACCTTC
. | . | TRBJ1-2 | TRBV5-1 | CASRSGSRDGYTF | TGCGCCAGCAGGAGTGGGAGCAGGGATGGCTACACCTTC
once | . | TRBJ2-1 | TRBV7-9 | CASSYDGGGYNEQFF | TGTGCCAGCAGCTACGACGGTGGTGGTTACAATGAGCAGTTCTTC
. | TRBD2 | TRBJ2-3 | TRBV4-1 | CASSQGSAGGVDTQYF | TGCGCCAGCAGCCAAGGATCCGCGGGAGGGGTAGATACGCAGTATTTT
. | . | TRBJ2-3 | TRBV12-3/TRBV12-4 | CASTDPTTDTQYF | TGTGCCAGCACCGACCCCACCACAGATACGCAGTATTTT
once | . | TRBJ1-1 | TRBV30 | CAWSGMEEAFF | TGTGCCTGGAGTGGAATGGAGGAAGCTTTCTTT
. | . | TRBJ1-2 | TRBV5-5 | CASSLGGVYGYTF | TGTGCCAGCAGCTTGGGGGGTGTCTATGGCTACACCTTC
. | TRBD1 | TRBJ2-1 | TRBV11-2 | CASSETGVSDEQFF | TGTGCCAGCAGCGAAACAGGGGTTTCCGATGAGCAGTTCTTC
once | TRBD1 | TRBJ1-5 | TRBV19 | CASSIGTGVPNQPQHF | TGTGCCAGTAGTATAGGGACAGGGGTCCCTAATCAGCCCCAGCATTTT
. | . | TRBJ1-3 | TRBV7-8 | CASSAQGPGDGNTIYF | TGTGCCAGCAGCGCGCAAGGCCCAGGGGATGGAAACACCATATATTTT
once | . | TRBJ2-7 | TRBV28 | CASSRAYEQYF | TGTGCCAGCAGCCGAGCCTACGAGCAGTACTTC
. | . | TRBJ1-1 | TRBV5-1 | CASSPAGGRNTEAFF | TGCGCCAGCAGCCCGGCGGGGGGCCGGAACACTGAAGCTTTCTTT
. | . | TRBJ1-2 | TRBV24-1 | CATSEPTVNYGYTF | TGTGCCACCAGTGAGCCGACGGTTAACTATGGCTACACCTTC
. | TRBD1 | TRBJ1-1 | TRBV27 | CASSLRDRGNVAFF | TGTGCCAGCAGTTTGAGGGACAGGGGGAACGTAGCTTTCTTT
once | TRBD2 | TRBJ2-5 | TRBV7-2 | CASSFRTSGQSQETQYF | TGTGCCAGCAGCTTCAGGACTAGCGGGCAATCTCAAGAGACCCAGTACTTC
. | TRBD1 | TRBJ1-2 | TRBV5-4 | CASSLGLTGDGGYTF | TGTGCCAGCAGCTTGGGCTTAACAGGGGACGGGGGCTACACCTTC
. | TRBD1 | TRBJ1-1 | TRBV5-5 | CASSPTGIRVNTEAFF | TGTGCCAGCAGCCCGACAGGGATTCGGGTGAACACTGAAGCTTTCTTT
. | . | TRBJ1-6 | TRBV19 | CASTASQGDPLHF | TGTGCCAGTACTGCGTCCCAGGGTGATCCCCTCCACTTT
. | . | TRBJ2-6 | TRBV15 | CATSRVGVTGANVLTF | TGTGCCACCAGCAGAGTCGGGGTAACAGGGGCCAACGTCCTGACTTTC
. | . | TRBJ2-2 | TRBV18 | CASSPPSRTGELFF | TGTGCCAGCTCACCACCGAGCCGGACCGGGGAGCTGTTTTTT
. | TRBD2 | TRBJ2-3 | TRBV13 | CASSSTVGGADTQYF | TGTGCCAGCAGCTCCACCGTCGGGGGGGCAGATACGCAGTATTTT
. | . | TRBJ1-2 | TRBV5-5 | CASSLGGDGYTF | TGTGCCAGCAGCTTGGGCGGGGATGGCTACACCTTC
. | TRBD1 | TRBJ1-2 | TRBV6-5 | CASAAGTVYGYTF | TGTGCCAGCGCAGCCGGGACAGTCTATGGCTACACCTTC
. | . | TRBJ2-7 | TRBV19 | CASKAGEYGEQYF | TGTGCCAGTAAGGCAGGGGAATATGGCGAGCAGTACTTC
. | TRBD2 | TRBJ2-3 | TRBV7-2 | CASSSRGTSGGASPTQYF | TGTGCCAGCAGCTCGAGAGGGACTAGCGGGGGGGCCTCGCCTACGCAGTATTTT